This TCR beta chain was sequenced in a study of early T cells in non-severe SARS-CoV-2 infection. Turning to the study itself: Chains stayed unpaired after sequencing of bulk RNA from unsorted whole blood.

This clonotype came up many times. Attachment of unique molecular identifiers was made to individual cDNA molecules. TCRdb re-called the 5' RACE reads with MiXCR, one entry per CDR3 protein. The sample has under 60,000 distinct CDR3 sequences; approximately 8% are singletons. Germline V gene lookup returns CDR1 DFQATT and CDR2 SNEGSKA (reference sequence). This CDR3 is built from 13 residues. V was shortened by 3 bases and J by 1 base, with 6 bases between the two germline ends. The sample was whole blood, taken at baseline. The sequence derives from an adult who was a healthcare worker with PCR-confirmed SARS-CoV-2 infection or an uninfected control (not recorded which). The chain recombines TRBV20-1 with TRBJ2-2; D is ambiguous. CDR3 sequence (DNA): TGCAGTGCTAGGACTGAGAACACCGGGGAGCTGTTTTTT. This encodes CSARTENTGELFF.